This T cell receptor (beta chain) was identified in a study of HIV-infected patients and healthy controls. This clonotype is termed medium-sized. Since it is a stray read in a library aimed at alpha chains, this beta chain has a size that is not meaningful. Reverse transcription used around 500 ng RNA and constant-region primers for alpha and beta. Separate chain-specific third strand synthesis with multiplexing indices produced the alpha and beta libraries. The cDNA received a 5' RACE adapter containing a random hexamer plus an SP2 sequencing primer site. Two random hexamers, added before amplification and joined, formed each molecule's 12-nucleotide barcode. TCRdb re-called the 5' RACE reads through MiXCR, storing one row per CDR3 protein. This table has around 8,000 distinct CDR3 sequences, approximately 6.7% appearing once. Antiretroviral therapy had run roughly three months, about 14 weeks, before follow-up blood collection. All unsorted peripheral T cells were captured because whole blood was used without fractionation. RNA came from under 3 ml of peripheral blood.

The CDR3 is made up of 14 amino acids. Trimming left V 6 bases short and J 3 bases short, with 14 bases between. The germline CDR1 and CDR2 sequences are MDHEN and SYDVKM. The TCR comes from an adult with HIV infection. This specimen was blood, taken during antiretroviral therapy. The chain employs TRBV28 and TRBJ1-1; D may be TRBD1 (6 bases). This CDR3 reads CASRGGGGHTEAFF. For the CDR3, the DNA is TGTGCCAGCAGGGGAGGGGGAGGACACACTGAAGCTTTCTTT.